Each of the 4 T cell receptor beta chains below was sequenced from the same sample in a study of CD8+ T cells in alopecia areata. RNA extraction was followed by reverse transcription into cDNA, which acted as the sequencing template. This table comes from immunoSEQ multiplex PCR, and its TCRdb copy is limited to in-frame clones, with some not included. The profile covers some 240,000 clones, with 57% appearing a single time and under 0.5% taken by the ten largest. The specimen was CD4+ T cells sorted from blood, collected at week 0. All receptors come from a human donor with alopecia areata.

The V gene is TRBV19, the J gene TRBJ2-1; tentatively, D is TRBD1 (5 bases). The CDR3 totals 14 residues. Germline V gives CDR1 LNHDA, CDR2 SQIVND (reference sequence). V gave up 8 bases and J gave up 2 bases, with 13 bases separating them. The CDR3, as DNA: TGTGCCAGTCGTTCCAGGGAACCCTACAATGAGCAGTTCTTC. As protein: CASRSREPYNEQFF.

J is TRBJ1-4 and V is TRBV7-8, with D tentatively TRBD1 (5 bases). Trimming pared 5 bases from V and 6 bases from J, leaving 13 bases between. This CDR3 spans 14 amino acids. From germline, CDR1 is SGHVS and CDR2 FQNEAQ. CDR3 loop: CASSRQGFDEKLFF. Written as DNA, the CDR3 is TGTGCCAGCAGCCGGCAGGGTTTTGATGAAAAACTGTTTTTT.

This chain joins TRBV19 and TRBJ1-1; D is uncertain. The CDR3 length is 13 residues. Germline CDR1 and CDR2: LNHDA and SQIVND (reference sequence). V shed 2 bases and J shed 1 base, with 5 bases lying between them. The CDR3 protein is CASSILPNTEAFF. The CDR3 bases are TGTGCCAGTAGTATACTCCCGAACACTGAAGCTTTCTTT.

The sample holds one count of this clone. DNA for the CDR3: TGTGCCAGCAGCTTAGCGGCAGGCTCTGGAAACACCATATATTTT. Translated, it gives CASSLAAGSGNTIYF. The V call is TRBV7-8, the J call TRBJ1-3; D ambiguous. Between the trimmed V and J ends, which lost 0 bases and 0 bases, there was a span of 6 bases. Germline CDR1 reads SGHVS; CDR2 reads FQNEAQ. CDR3 size: 15 residues. Complete variable domain (other parts from reference TRBV7-8 and TRBJ1-3): GAGVSQSPRYKVAKRGQDVALRCDPISGHVSLFWYQQALGQGPEFLTYFQNEAQLDKSGLPSDRFFAERPEGSVSTLKIQRTQQEDSAVYLCASSLAAGSGNTIYFGEGSWLTVV.